Sequencing of this TCR beta chain was carried out in a study of cytomegalovirus exposure and HLA in healthy donors. Study findings and constraints: Diagnosis of cytomegalovirus status made by the classifier reportedly showed high specificity and sensitivity.

Concerning this clone itself: As yet, its antigen is unknown.

Amplification used 60 Vbeta primers and 13 Jbeta primers. Measured with immunoSEQ multiplex PCR; TCRdb has only the in-frame clones, and not every one. Of under 50,000 clones listed, approximately 68% are singletons. Germline-derived CDR1 and CDR2 are GTSNPN and SVGIG (reference sequence). CDR3 length equals 16 residues. V dropped 5 bases and J dropped 6 bases, with 22 bases sitting between them. Material: PBMCs. The sequence derives from a man under 40 in good health and CMV-seronegative. V gene TRBV30 combines with J gene TRBJ2-2; D is perhaps TRBD1 (6 bases). The DNA for the CDR3 is TGTGCCTGGGTTCCGGGACATCTCTCTTTGGCCGGGGAGCTGTTTTTT. The encoded protein is CAWVPGHLSLAGELFF. The whole variable domain, filled in from reference TRBV30 and TRBJ2-2, reads SQTIHQWPATLVQPVGSPLSLECTVEGTSNPNLYWYRQAAGRGLQLLFYSVGIGQISSEVPQNLSASRPQDRQFILSSKKLLLSDSGFYLCAWVPGHLSLAGELFFGEGSRLTVL.